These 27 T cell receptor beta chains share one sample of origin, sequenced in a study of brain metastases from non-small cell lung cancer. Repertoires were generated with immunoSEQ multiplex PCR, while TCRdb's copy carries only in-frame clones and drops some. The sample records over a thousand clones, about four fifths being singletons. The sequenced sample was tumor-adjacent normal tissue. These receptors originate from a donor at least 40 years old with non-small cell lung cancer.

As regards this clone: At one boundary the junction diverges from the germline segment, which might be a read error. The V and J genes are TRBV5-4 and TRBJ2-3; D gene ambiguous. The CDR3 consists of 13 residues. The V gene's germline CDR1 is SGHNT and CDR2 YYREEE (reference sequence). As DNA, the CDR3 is TGTGTCAGCAGCTTGGAGCGCACAGATACGCAGTATTTT. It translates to CVSSLERTDTQYF.

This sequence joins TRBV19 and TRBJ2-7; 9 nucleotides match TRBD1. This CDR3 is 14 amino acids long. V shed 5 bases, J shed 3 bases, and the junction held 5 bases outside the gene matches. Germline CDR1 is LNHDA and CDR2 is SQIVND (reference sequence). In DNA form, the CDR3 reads TGTGCCAGTAGTTCCGGGACAGGGAGCTACGAGCAGTACTTC. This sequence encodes CASSSGTGSYEQYF.

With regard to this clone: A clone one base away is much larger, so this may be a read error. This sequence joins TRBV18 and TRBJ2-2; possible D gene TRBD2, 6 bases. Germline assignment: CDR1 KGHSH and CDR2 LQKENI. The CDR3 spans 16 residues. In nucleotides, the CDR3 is TGTGCCAACTCACCATCCGGGACTTTGAACACCGGGGAGCTGTTTTTT. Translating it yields CANSPSGTLNTGELFF.

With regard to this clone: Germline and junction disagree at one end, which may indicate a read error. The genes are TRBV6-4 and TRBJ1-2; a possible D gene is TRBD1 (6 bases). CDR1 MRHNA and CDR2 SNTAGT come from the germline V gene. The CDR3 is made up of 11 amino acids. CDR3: CASSGVGGYTF. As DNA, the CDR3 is TGTGCCAGCTCAGGGGTAGGTGGCTACACCTTT.

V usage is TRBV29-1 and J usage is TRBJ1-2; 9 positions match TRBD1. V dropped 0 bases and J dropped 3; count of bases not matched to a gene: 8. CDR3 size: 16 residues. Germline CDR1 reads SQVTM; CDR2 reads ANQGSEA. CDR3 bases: TGCAGCGTTGAAGAACAGAGGACAGGGGCGTACTATGGCTACACCTTC. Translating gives CSVEEQRTGAYYGYTF. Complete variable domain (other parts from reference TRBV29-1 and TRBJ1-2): SAVISQKPSRDICQRGTSLTIQCQVDSQVTMMFWYRQQPGQSLTLIATANQGSEATYESGFVIDKFPISRPNLTFSTLTVSNMSPEDSSIYLCSVEEQRTGAYYGYTFGSGTRLTVV.

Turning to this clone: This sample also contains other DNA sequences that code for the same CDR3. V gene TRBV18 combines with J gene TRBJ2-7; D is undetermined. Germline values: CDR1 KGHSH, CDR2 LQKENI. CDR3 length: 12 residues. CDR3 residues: CASSEASYEQYF. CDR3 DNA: TGTGCTAGTTCCGAGGCGTCCTACGAGCAGTACTTC.

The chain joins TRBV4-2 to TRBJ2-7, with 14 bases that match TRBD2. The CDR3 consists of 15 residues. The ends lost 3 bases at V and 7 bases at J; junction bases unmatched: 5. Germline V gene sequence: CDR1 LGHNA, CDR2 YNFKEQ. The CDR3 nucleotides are TGTGCCAGCAGCCAGGGACTAGCGGGAGTGGAAGAGCAGTACTTC. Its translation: CASSQGLAGVEEQYF.

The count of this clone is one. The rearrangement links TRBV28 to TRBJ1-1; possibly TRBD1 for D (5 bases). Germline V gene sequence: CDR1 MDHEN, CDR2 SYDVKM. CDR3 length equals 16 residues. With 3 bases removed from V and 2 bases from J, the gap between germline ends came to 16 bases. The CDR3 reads CASSFFIRDFNTEAFF. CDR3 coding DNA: TGTGCCAGCAGTTTTTTTATTCGGGACTTCAACACTGAAGCTTTCTTT. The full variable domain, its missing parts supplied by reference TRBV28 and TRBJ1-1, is DVKVTQSSRYLVKRTGEKVFLECVQDMDHENMFWYRQDPGLGLRLIYFSYDVKMKEKGDIPEGYSVSREKKERFSLILESASTNQTSMYLCASSFFIRDFNTEAFFGQGTRLTVV.

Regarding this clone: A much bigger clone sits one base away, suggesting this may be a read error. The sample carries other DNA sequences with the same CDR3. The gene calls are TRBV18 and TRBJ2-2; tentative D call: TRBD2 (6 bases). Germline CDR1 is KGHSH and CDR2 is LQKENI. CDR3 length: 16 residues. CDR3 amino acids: CASSPSGTLNTGELFF. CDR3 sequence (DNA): TGTGCCAGTTCACCATCCGGGACTTTGAACACCGGGGAGCTGTTTTTT.

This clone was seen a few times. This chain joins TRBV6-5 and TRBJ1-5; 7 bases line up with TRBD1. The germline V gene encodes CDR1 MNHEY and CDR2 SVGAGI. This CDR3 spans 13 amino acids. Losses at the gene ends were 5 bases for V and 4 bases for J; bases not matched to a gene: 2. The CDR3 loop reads CASSLGQNQPQHF. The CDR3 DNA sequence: TGTGCCAGCAGTCTGGGACAGAATCAGCCCCAGCATTTT.

The CDR3 bases are TGTGCCAGCAGTTACAAGCTGGACACCTCCTACGAGCAGTACTTC. This encodes CASSYKLDTSYEQYF. The rearrangement uses TRBV6-5 and TRBJ2-7, with a weak D call TRBD1 (5 bases). CDR3 length equals 15 residues. With 2 bases removed from V and 0 bases from J, the gap between germline ends came to 11 bases. Germline loops: CDR1 MNHEY, CDR2 SVGAGI.

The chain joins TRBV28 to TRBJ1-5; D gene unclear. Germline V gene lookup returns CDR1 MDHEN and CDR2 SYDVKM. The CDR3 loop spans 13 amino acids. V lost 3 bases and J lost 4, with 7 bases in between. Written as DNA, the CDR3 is TGTGCCAGCAGTTTTAGTCGGAATCAGCCCCAGCATTTT. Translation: CASSFSRNQPQHF.

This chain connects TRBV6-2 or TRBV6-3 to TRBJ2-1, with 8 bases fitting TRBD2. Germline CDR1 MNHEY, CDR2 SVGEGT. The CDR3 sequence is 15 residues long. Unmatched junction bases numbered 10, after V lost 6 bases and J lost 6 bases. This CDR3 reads CASSPTTSGLNEQFF. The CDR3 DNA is TGTGCCAGCAGCCCAACCACTAGCGGTCTCAATGAGCAGTTCTTC.

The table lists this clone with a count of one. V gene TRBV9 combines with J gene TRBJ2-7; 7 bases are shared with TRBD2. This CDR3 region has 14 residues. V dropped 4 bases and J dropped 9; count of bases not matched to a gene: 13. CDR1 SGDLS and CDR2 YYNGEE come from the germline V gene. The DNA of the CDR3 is TGTGCCAGCAGCCCCCAACTAGCGAGAGACCTGCAGTACTTC. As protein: CASSPQLARDLQYF. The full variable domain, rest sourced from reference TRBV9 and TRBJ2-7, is DSGVTQTPKHLITATGQRVTLRCSPRSGDLSVYWYQQSLDQGLQFLIQYYNGEERAKGNILERFSAQQFPDLHSELNLSSLELGDSALYFCASSPQLARDLQYFGPGTRLTVT.

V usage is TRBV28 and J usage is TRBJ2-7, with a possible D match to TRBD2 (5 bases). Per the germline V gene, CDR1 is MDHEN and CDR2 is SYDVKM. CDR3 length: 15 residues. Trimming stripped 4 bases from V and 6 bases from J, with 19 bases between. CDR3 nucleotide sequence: TGTGCCAGCAGTTATCACGGGGTCACGGTCCGCGAGCAGTACTTC. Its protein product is CASSYHGVTVREQYF.

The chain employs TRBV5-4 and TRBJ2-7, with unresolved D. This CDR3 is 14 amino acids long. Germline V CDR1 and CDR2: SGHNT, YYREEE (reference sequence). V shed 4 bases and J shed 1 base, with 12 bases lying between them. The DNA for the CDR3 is TGTGCCAGCAGCCTTAGGATGGGGTCCTACGAGCAGTACTTC. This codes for CASSLRMGSYEQYF.

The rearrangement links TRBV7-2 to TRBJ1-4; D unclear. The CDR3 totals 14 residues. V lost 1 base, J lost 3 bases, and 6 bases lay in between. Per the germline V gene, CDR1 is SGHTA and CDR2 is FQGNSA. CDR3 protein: CASSLGMANEKLFF. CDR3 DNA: TGTGCCAGCAGCTTAGGCATGGCTAATGAAAAACTGTTTTTT.

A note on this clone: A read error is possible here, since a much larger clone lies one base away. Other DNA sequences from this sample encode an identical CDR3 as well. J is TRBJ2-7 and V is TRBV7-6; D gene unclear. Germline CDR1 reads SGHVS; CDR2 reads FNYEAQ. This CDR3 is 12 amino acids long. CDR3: CASSLAANEQYF. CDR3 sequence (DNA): TGTGCCAGCAGCTTAGCGGCAAACGAGCAATACTTC.

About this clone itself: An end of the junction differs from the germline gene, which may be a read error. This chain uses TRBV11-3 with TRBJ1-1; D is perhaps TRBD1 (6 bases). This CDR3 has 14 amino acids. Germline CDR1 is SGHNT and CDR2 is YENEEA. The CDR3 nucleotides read TGTGCCAGCAGTCGGGACACCCAGAACACTGAAGTTTTCTTT. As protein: CASSRDTQNTEVFF.

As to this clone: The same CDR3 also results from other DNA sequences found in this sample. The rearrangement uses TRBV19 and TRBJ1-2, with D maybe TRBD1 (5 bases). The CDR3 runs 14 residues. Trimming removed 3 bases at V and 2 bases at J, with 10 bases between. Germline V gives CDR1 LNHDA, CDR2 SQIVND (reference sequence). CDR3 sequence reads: CASSIFGGNYGYTF. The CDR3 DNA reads TGTGCCAGTAGTATCTTCGGGGGGAACTATGGCTACACCTTC. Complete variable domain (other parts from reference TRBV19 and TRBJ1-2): DGGITQSPKYLFRKEGQNVTLSCEQNLNHDAMYWYRQDPGQGLRLIYYSQIVNDFQKGDIAEGYSVSREKKESFPLTVTSAQKNPTAFYLCASSIFGGNYGYTFGSGTRLTVV.

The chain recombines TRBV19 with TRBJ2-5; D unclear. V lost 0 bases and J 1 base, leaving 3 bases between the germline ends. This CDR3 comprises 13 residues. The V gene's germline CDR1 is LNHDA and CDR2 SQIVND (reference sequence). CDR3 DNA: TGTGCCAGTAGTATAGACAGCCAAGAGACCCAGTACTTC. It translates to CASSIDSQETQYF.

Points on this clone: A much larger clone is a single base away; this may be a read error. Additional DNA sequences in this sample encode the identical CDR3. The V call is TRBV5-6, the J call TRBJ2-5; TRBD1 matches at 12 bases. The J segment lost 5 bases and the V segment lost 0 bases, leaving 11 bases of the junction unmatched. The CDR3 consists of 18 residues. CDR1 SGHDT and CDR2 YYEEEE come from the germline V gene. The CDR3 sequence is CASSLARDRGRYRETQYF. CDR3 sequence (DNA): TGTGCCAGCAGCTTGGCCCGGGACAGGGGGCGATATAGGGAGACCCAGTACTTC.

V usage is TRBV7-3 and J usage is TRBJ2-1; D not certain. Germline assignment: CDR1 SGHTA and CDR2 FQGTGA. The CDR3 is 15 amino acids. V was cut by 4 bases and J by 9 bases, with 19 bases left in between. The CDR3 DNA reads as TGTGCCAGCAGCTCTAAACGAGACCGAGGTGGTGAGCAGTTCTTC. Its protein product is CASSSKRDRGGEQFF.

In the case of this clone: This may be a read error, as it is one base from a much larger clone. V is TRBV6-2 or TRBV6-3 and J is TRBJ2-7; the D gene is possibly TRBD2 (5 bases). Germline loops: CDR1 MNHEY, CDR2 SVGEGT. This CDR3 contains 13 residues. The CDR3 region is CVSSYRGPYEQYF. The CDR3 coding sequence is TGTGTCAGCAGTTACCGGGGTCCCTACGAGCAGTACTTC.

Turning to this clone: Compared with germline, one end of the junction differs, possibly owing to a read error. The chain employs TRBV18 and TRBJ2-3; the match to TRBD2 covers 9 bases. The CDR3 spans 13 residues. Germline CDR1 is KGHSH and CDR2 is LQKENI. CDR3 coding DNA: TGTGCCAGCTCACCACTAGCGGGAGATATGCAGTATTTT. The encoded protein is CASSPLAGDMQYF. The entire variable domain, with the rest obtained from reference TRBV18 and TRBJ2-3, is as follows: NAGVMQNPRHLVRRRGQEARLRCSPMKGHSHVYWYRQLPEEGLKFMVYLQKENIIDESGMPKERFSAEFPKEGPSILRIQQVVRGDSAAYFCASSPLAGDMQYFGPGTRLTVL.

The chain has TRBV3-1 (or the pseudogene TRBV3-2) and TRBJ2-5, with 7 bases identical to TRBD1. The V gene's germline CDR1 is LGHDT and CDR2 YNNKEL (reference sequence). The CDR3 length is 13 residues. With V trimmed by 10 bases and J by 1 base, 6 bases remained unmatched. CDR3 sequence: CATTGQVQETQYF. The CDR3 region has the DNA TGTGCCACGACAGGACAGGTCCAAGAGACCCAGTACTTC.

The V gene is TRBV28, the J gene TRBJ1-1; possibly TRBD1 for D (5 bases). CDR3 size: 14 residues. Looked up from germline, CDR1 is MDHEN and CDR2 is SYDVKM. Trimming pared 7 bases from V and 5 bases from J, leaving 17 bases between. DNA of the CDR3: TGTGCCAGCACTACGGGGGGGACCGTGACTGAAGCTTTCTTT. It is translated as CASTTGGTVTEAFF.